These T cell receptor beta chains were read from a single sample in a study of T-cell reconstitution after alpha-beta-depleted transplantation in children. MiXCR, run by TCRdb on the PCR reads, gives a single entry per CDR3 protein. The data show 80,000 to 95,000 distinct CDR3 sequences, with 6.5% to 8.5% seen just once and roughly 7% held by the top ten. Sample: PBMCs from the stem cell graft donor, taken from the stem cell graft. These receptors originate from a human donor who donated a stem cell graft to a child with congenital amegakaryocytic thrombocytopenia. The CDR3 runs from the conserved cysteine through the conserved F or W. A D gene is named only where the DNA matches it firmly. Part of the rows lack a size; the others show once, few, many or a class for expanded clones.

v_call	clone_size	d_call	j_call	cdr3_nt	cdr3_aa
TRBV5-1	many	TRBD1	TRBJ1-3	TGCGCCAGCAGCTTGGAGACAGGGTCGGGCTCTGGAAACACCATATATTTT	CASSLETGSGSGNTIYF
TRBV11-2	many	-	TRBJ1-6	TGTGCCAGCAGCTTAGAATCCGTGGGTTCACCCCTCCACTTT	CASSLESVGSPLHF
TRBV28	many	-	TRBJ1-6	TGTGCCGGCGGGCAGGGGAAAAATTCACCCCTCCACTTT	CAGGQGKNSPLHF
TRBV7-2	-	TRBD1	TRBJ2-7	TGTGCCAGCAGCTCCGGGGACAGGGTCCCCTACGAGCAGTACTTC	CASSSGDRVPYEQYF
TRBV9	many	TRBD1	TRBJ2-5	TGTGCCAGCAGCGTAGGACAGGGTGAGACCCAGTACTTC	CASSVGQGETQYF
TRBV4-3	many	-	TRBJ1-3	TGCGCCAGCAGCCAAGGACATAACTCTGGAAACACCATATATTTT	CASSQGHNSGNTIYF
TRBV29-1	many	-	TRBJ1-1	TGCAGCGTAGCCTCCATGAACACTGAAGCTTTCTTT	CSVASMNTEAFF
TRBV4-1	many	-	TRBJ2-7	TGCGCCAGCAGCCAACTCGGTGGCGAGCAGTACTTC	CASSQLGGEQYF
TRBV7-3	many	-	TRBJ2-3	TGTGCCAGCAGCCGAGAAGGTCTTAGCACAGATACGCAGTATTTT	CASSREGLSTDTQYF
TRBV5-1	many	-	TRBJ2-7	TGCGCCAGCAGCTTGGAGGACCCCACCTACGAGCAGTACTTC	CASSLEDPTYEQYF
TRBV20-1	many	TRBD2	TRBJ2-1	TGCAGTGCTAGTTCGGGGGGGCCGGGCAATGAGCAGTTCTTC	CSASSGGPGNEQFF
TRBV7-6	few	-	TRBJ2-1	TGTGCCAGCAGCCCCGAGCCGGGAACTGAGCAGTTCTTC	CASSPEPGTEQFF
TRBV4-1	few	TRBD2	TRBJ2-4	TGCGCCAGCAGCCAAGGGCCGGGTAGCGGGGTTCCGGGAAACATTCAGTACTTC	CASSQGPGSGVPGNIQYF
TRBV14	many	-	TRBJ2-5	TGTGCCAGCAGAAGTATAGGGGAGACCCAGTACTTC	CASRSIGETQYF
TRBV5-1	many	TRBD1	TRBJ1-2	TGCGCCAGCAGCTTGGGGACAGGGGTCTACTATGGCTACACCTTC	CASSLGTGVYYGYTF
TRBV20-1	many	-	TRBJ2-1	TGCAGTGCTAGTTTGGGCGACTCCTACAATGAGCAGTTCTTC	CSASLGDSYNEQFF
TRBV6-5	many	-	TRBJ1-3	TGTGCCAGCAGTTATTCTGACGTCCGCTCTGGAAACACCATATATTTT	CASSYSDVRSGNTIYF
TRBV20-1	many	-	TRBJ1-6	TGCAGTGCTAGTCTCTCCTATAATTCACCCCTCCACTTT	CSASLSYNSPLHF
TRBV20-1	many	-	TRBJ1-2	TGCAGTGCTAGATCTGGGATGTGGAACTATGGCTACACCTTC	CSARSGMWNYGYTF
TRBV5-1	many	-	TRBJ2-3	TGCGCCAGCAGCTCCACGTTAGATAGCGCAGATACGCAGTATTTT	CASSSTLDSADTQYF
TRBV28	many	-	TRBJ2-5	TGTGCCAGCAGTTTACGGCAGGCCACCCAAGAGACCCAGTACTTC	CASSLRQATQETQYF
TRBV6-1	many	-	TRBJ2-2	TGTGCCAGCAGTGATACTGGGCCGAACACCGGGGAGCTGTTTTTT	CASSDTGPNTGELFF
TRBV27	many	TRBD1	TRBJ1-2	TGTGCCAGCACCGACAGGGGTAGTGGCTATGGCTACACCTTC	CASTDRGSGYGYTF
TRBV18	-	-	TRBJ2-7	TGTGCCAGCTCACCCAGGGAGGCAGGGGAGACCTACGAGCAGTACTTC	CASSPREAGETYEQYF
TRBV5-1	many	TRBD2	TRBJ2-2	TGCGCCAGCAGCGGGACTAGCGGGAGGTACGGGGAGCTGTTTTTT	CASSGTSGRYGELFF
TRBV24-1	many	-	TRBJ2-3	TGTGCCACCAGTGAGGGGGGACACAAAGGAGCAGATACGCAGTATTTT	CATSEGGHKGADTQYF
TRBV7-2	many	-	TRBJ2-1	TGTGCCAGCAGCCCGGGCGCGTCTACCTACAATGAGCAGTTCTTC	CASSPGASTYNEQFF
TRBV2	many	TRBD2	TRBJ2-3	TGTGCCAGCAGCCCGGGGGGAAGAGATACGCAGTATTTT	CASSPGGRDTQYF
TRBV12-3/TRBV12-4	many	-	TRBJ2-7	TGTGCCAGCAGATTGCAAACGTTCAGCTACGAGCAGTACTTC	CASRLQTFSYEQYF
TRBV20-1	many	TRBD1	TRBJ1-1	TGCAGTCCCAGGGGGGGCGTTGGGGTAAACACTGAAGCTTTCTTT	CSPRGGVGVNTEAFF
TRBV18	many	-	TRBJ2-3	TGTGCCAGCTCGCCCAGTGGGCGGGGAAAGGATACGCAGTATTTT	CASSPSGRGKDTQYF
TRBV18	few	-	TRBJ1-4	TGTGCCAGCTCACCGAAAGGAGCAGCTGGCAGATCTGAAAAACTGTTTTTT	CASSPKGAAGRSEKLFF
TRBV5-1	many	-	TRBJ2-7	TGCGCCAGCAGCTTGGACGCCACTAACTACGAGCAGTACTTC	CASSLDATNYEQYF
TRBV10-3	few	-	TRBJ1-3	TGTGCCATCAGTGAGTTCGTTGGGACACCTTCAACCTCTGGAAACACCATATATTTT	CAISEFVGTPSTSGNTIYF
TRBV6-1	few	TRBD2	TRBJ2-1	TGTGCCAGCAGGCCTGGCAAAGCGGGAGGGTCCTACAATGAGCAGTTCTTC	CASRPGKAGGSYNEQFF
TRBV4-1	many	-	TRBJ1-4	TGCGCCAGCAGCCAAGATCTGGGGGTCCCAAGAGAAAAACTGTTTTTT	CASSQDLGVPREKLFF
TRBV5-1	many	-	TRBJ1-2	TGCGCCAGCAGTGGGGGGGGCGCCAACTATGGCTACACCTTC	CASSGGGANYGYTF
TRBV20-1	-	-	TRBJ1-3	TGCAGTGCTAGAGAGCAAGGAGGTTCTGGAAACACCATATATTTT	CSAREQGGSGNTIYF
TRBV20-1	many	-	TRBJ2-3	TGCAGTGCTTTGGACTGGACCGCGAGGACGCAGTATTTT	CSALDWTARTQYF
TRBV24-1	many	-	TRBJ1-1	TGTGCCACCAGTGACGGCGGGCTCTGGAACACTGAAGCTTTCTTT	CATSDGGLWNTEAFF
TRBV28	many	-	TRBJ2-7	TGTGCCAGCAGTCAGGGGGGGAACGAGCAGTACTTC	CASSQGGNEQYF
TRBV7-9	many	-	TRBJ1-6	TGTGCCAGCAGCTTAGAACGGAATTCACCCCTCCACTTT	CASSLERNSPLHF
TRBV29-1	many	-	TRBJ2-1	TGCAGCGGGGCTCCCAAGATCAATGAGCAGTTCTTC	CSGAPKINEQFF